Listed here is a single T cell receptor (beta chain). Antigen unknown. The study ran its PCR with 60 Vbeta and 13 Jbeta primers. The protocol was immunoSEQ multiplex PCR, while the TCRdb copy is restricted to in-frame clones and leaves out a portion. This table holds 150,000 or so clones, approximately 79% found once. The sample is drawn from a study of cytomegalovirus exposure and HLA in healthy donors. Study-wide results and caveats: Indistinguishable V segments such as TRBV6-2 and TRBV6-3 were excluded.

The V and J ends lost 6 bases and 7 bases respectively, with 13 bases between them. There are 14 residues in the CDR3. Looked up from germline, CDR1 is MNHEY and CDR2 is SVGAGI. V is TRBV6-5 and J is TRBJ1-6; D gene uncertain. The clonotype comes from a man aged 18 to 29 in good health and CMV-seropositive. Sequenced input: PBMCs. CDR3 sequence reads: CASRREIPNSPLHF. In nucleotides, the CDR3 is TGTGCCAGCAGGCGGGAGATTCCCAATTCACCCCTCCACTTT.